This T cell receptor (beta chain) comes out of a study of T cell responses to AZD1222 COVID-19 vaccine. Overall study context: Recipients boosted at about 4 weeks or about 12 weeks are pooled.

Trimming pared 2 bases from V and 8 bases from J, leaving 15 bases between. The CDR3 has 15 residues. The V gene's germline CDR1 is MDHEN and CDR2 SYDVKM. General observations from the study: Nearly half of the spike-specific TCRs reportedly recognize variant regions that carry no mutations.

Measured with immunoSEQ multiplex PCR; TCRdb has only the in-frame clones, and not every one. The sample gives roughly 100,000 clones, about 86% of which show up once; 4% to 6% is in the top ten. Remarks on this clone: The antigen remains unidentified.

This clonotype originated in an adult in good health. The source was peripheral blood, collected on day 0 of AZD1222 vaccination. The chain joins TRBV28 to TRBJ1-4, with a weak D call TRBD1 (5 bases). The CDR3 sequence: CASSLERGIGEKLFF. The CDR3 bases are TGTGCCAGCAGTTTAGAAAGGGGAATTGGGGAAAAACTGTTTTTT. The variable domain in full, with the rest retrieved from reference TRBV28 and TRBJ1-4, is DVKVTQSSRYLVKRTGEKVFLECVQDMDHENMFWYRQDPGLGLRLIYFSYDVKMKEKGDIPEGYSVSREKKERFSLILESASTNQTSMYLCASSLERGIGEKLFFGSGTQLSVL.